These 18 T cell receptor beta chains were all obtained from the same sample, sequenced in a study of T cells in Graves' hyperthyroidism and ophthalmopathy. The TCR beta CDR3 regions underwent amplification using RNA transcripts as the source. HTBI primers were employed in a first-round RT-PCR of the TCR CDR3. TCRdb recomputed calls from the multiplex PCR reads with MiXCR, one row per CDR3 protein. The table records more than 350,000 distinct CDR3 sequences, about 16% of them present only once. Specimen: blood. All receptors come from a woman in her fifties or sixties with Graves' ophthalmopathy.

The chain employs TRBV5-6 and TRBJ2-7, with 10 bases aligning to TRBD2. Trimming cost V 1 base and J 5 bases; bases outside gene matches: 6. This CDR3 is built from 15 residues. Germline loops: CDR1 SGHDT, CDR2 YYEEEE. The CDR3 DNA reads TGTGCCAGCAGCTTGTTAGCGGGAGGTAGTGACGAGCAGTACTTC. Protein product: CASSLLAGGSDEQYF.

Remarks on this clonotype: The junction does not match germline at one end; this may be a read error. V is TRBV9 and J is TRBJ2-2; possibly TRBD1 or TRBD2 for D (6 bases each). The CDR3 is 17 amino acids. Looked up from germline, CDR1 is SGDLS and CDR2 is YYNGEE. The CDR3 nucleotides are TGCGCCAGCAGTGAGAGGGGGGTCGGGGCGAACACCGGGGAGCTGTTTTTT. It is translated as CASSERGVGANTGELFF.

This clonotype occurred many times. This chain links TRBV30 with TRBJ2-1; TRBD1 matches at 8 bases. With V trimmed by 2 bases and J by 6 bases, 6 bases remained unmatched. The germline V gene has CDR1 GTSNPN and CDR2 SVGIG (reference sequence). The CDR3 spans 14 residues. CDR3 sequence: CAWSKDRVLNEQFF. For the CDR3, the DNA is TGTGCCTGGAGTAAGGACAGGGTTCTCAATGAGCAGTTCTTC.

This chain uses TRBV12-3 or TRBV12-4 with TRBJ2-2; 12 bases align to TRBD2. This CDR3 is 18 amino acids long. V was clipped by 2 bases and J by 5 bases; unmatched bases: 9. CDR3 nucleotides: TGTGCCAGCAGTTTAACTAGCGGGAGGTCCTTGGGGACCGGGGAGCTGTTTTTT. It encodes CASSLTSGRSLGTGELFF.

This clonotype was recorded a few times. The V and J genes are TRBV28 and TRBJ2-7; D is uncertain. CDR3 length equals 12 residues. Trimming shortened V by 10 bases and J by 2 bases, and 12 bases separated the two germline ends. CDR1 and CDR2 (germline): MDHEN, SYDVKM. The CDR3 DNA reads as TGTGCCATTGGGTCGACGGCCTACGAGCAGTACTTC. Its translation: CAIGSTAYEQYF.

The V and J genes are TRBV20-1 and TRBJ2-4; 7 bases are a match to TRBD1. The length of the CDR3 is 18 residues. Germline V gene sequence: CDR1 DFQATT, CDR2 SNEGSKA (reference sequence). Trimming cost V 0 bases and J 0 bases; bases outside gene matches: 11. DNA for the CDR3: TGCAGTGCTAGAGATCTGGCGGACCAGGGGGTAGCCAAAAACATTCAGTACTTC. Encoded protein: CSARDLADQGVAKNIQYF.

In the case of this clonotype: This clone may be a read error of a much larger clone one base away. This chain joins TRBV5-1 and TRBJ2-1; TRBD2 matches 7 bases. This CDR3 has 17 residues. CDR1 is SGHRS and CDR2 is YFSETQ in the germline V gene. CDR3 coding DNA: TGCGTCAGCAGCTCCGGCGGGGGAGGCGCTCTCTACAATGAGCAGTTCTTC. Translating it yields CVSSSGGGGALYNEQFF.

This sequence joins TRBV11-2 and TRBJ1-1; weak D call: TRBD1 (5 bases). V was shortened by 1 base and J by 5 bases, with 14 bases between the two germline ends. CDR3 size: 15 residues. Germline lookup yields CDR1 SGHAT and CDR2 FQNNGV. CDR3 bases: TGTGCCAGCAGCTTAGCGTCTAGGGGTAGGACTGAAGCTTTCTTT. This gives the protein CASSLASRGRTEAFF.

This clonotype turned up a few times. The rearrangement links TRBV6-6 to TRBJ1-4; D is unclear. CDR3 length: 14 amino acids. The germline gives CDR1 MNHNY, CDR2 SVGAGI (reference sequence). V was pared by 2 bases and J by 8 bases, with 12 bases between. The CDR3 spells CASSYGRREEKLFF. The CDR3 nucleotides read TGTGCCAGCAGTTACGGTCGAAGGGAAGAAAAACTGTTTTTT.

Turning to this clonotype: A clone one base away is much larger, so this may be a read error. The rearrangement links TRBV12-5 to TRBJ2-7; no clear D gene. Germline-derived CDR1 and CDR2 are LGHNT and FRNRAP. V was cut by 3 bases and J by 5 bases, with 14 bases left in between. The CDR3 loop spans 14 amino acids. Here the CDR3 DNA reads TGTGCTAGTGGTTTACCCTCCGGTAGCAACGAGCAGTACTTC. Translation: CASGLPSGSNEQYF.

This clonotype was observed at least ten times. The V gene is TRBV6-1, the J gene TRBJ2-3; D may be TRBD1 (5 bases). From germline, CDR1 is MNHNS and CDR2 SASEGT. The V end lost 8 bases, the J end lost 4 bases, and 13 bases lay between the germline ends. CDR3 length: 13 residues. The chain's CDR3 is CASFWPGSDTQYF. The CDR3 DNA sequence: TGTGCCAGCTTCTGGCCAGGGTCAGATACGCAGTATTTT.

This clonotype was detected ten times or more. The V call is TRBV28, the J call TRBJ2-3; 9 positions agree with TRBD2. J gave up 0 bases and V 5 bases, and 3 bases lay outside the gene matches. The CDR3 runs 15 residues. Germline loops: CDR1 MDHEN, CDR2 SYDVKM. In nucleotides, the CDR3 is TGTGCCAGCAGTGTCCTAGCGGGGAGCACAGATACGCAGTATTTT. It yields the protein CASSVLAGSTDTQYF.

The table lists this clonotype with many counts. This chain uses TRBV12-3 or TRBV12-4 with TRBJ2-7; 13 bases fit TRBD2. The V segment lost 2 bases and the J segment 2 bases; nucleotides outside the gene matches: 3. The CDR3 runs 16 residues. CDR3 sequence: CASSLTSGGGAYEQYF. The CDR3 DNA follows: TGTGCCAGCAGTTTAACTAGCGGGGGGGGGGCCTACGAGCAGTACTTC.

Ten or more counts support this clonotype. V usage is TRBV5-1 and J usage is TRBJ2-4; 10 nucleotides match TRBD2. CDR3 length: 14 residues. CDR1 is SGHRS and CDR2 is YFSETQ in the germline V gene. J gave up 6 bases and V 4 bases, and 4 bases lay outside the gene matches. The CDR3 reads CASSPRLAGNIQYF. In DNA form, the CDR3 reads TGCGCCAGCAGCCCTAGACTAGCGGGAAACATTCAGTACTTC.

The rearrangement links TRBV27 to TRBJ2-2, with D possibly TRBD2 on 5 matching bases. V was pared by 2 bases and J by 0 bases, with 7 bases between. This CDR3 is built from 15 residues. Germline V lookup: CDR1 MNHEY, CDR2 SMNVEV (reference sequence). CDR3 protein: CASSLDGTNTGELFF. CDR3 nucleotide sequence: TGTGCCAGCAGTTTAGACGGGACGAACACCGGGGAGCTGTTTTTT.

This clonotype was seen repeatedly, ten times or more. The chain links TRBV5-1 to TRBJ2-5; D is perhaps TRBD1 (6 bases). The V end lost 2 bases, the J end lost 4 bases, and 12 bases lay between the germline ends. The length of the CDR3 is 14 residues. From germline, CDR1 is SGHRS and CDR2 YFSETQ. The CDR3 region has the DNA TGCGCCAGCAGCTTCGGGCGAGGGGGAGAGACCCAGTACTTC. Translating it yields CASSFGRGGETQYF. Full variable domain (rest looked up from reference TRBV5-1 and TRBJ2-5): KAGVTQTPRYLIKTRGQQVTLSCSPISGHRSVSWYQQTPGQGLQFLFEYFSETQRNKGNFPGRFSGRQFSNSRSEMNVSTLELGDSALYLCASSFGRGGETQYFGPGTRLLVL.

The sample holds a few counts of this clonotype. The V gene is TRBV20-1, the J gene TRBJ2-7; 10 bases map to TRBD2. This CDR3 has 13 residues. V shed 3 bases, J shed 6 bases, and the junction held 5 bases outside the gene matches. From germline, CDR1 is DFQATT and CDR2 SNEGSKA (reference sequence). CDR3 residues: CSARSGRAREQYF. The CDR3 DNA is TGCAGTGCTAGGAGCGGGAGGGCCCGCGAGCAGTACTTC.

The chain combines TRBV5-1 with TRBJ2-2; D perhaps matches TRBD1 (6 bases). Trimming stripped 0 bases from V and 2 bases from J, with 14 bases between. CDR3 length: 17 amino acids. Germline V gives CDR1 SGHRS, CDR2 YFSETQ. The DNA for the CDR3 is TGCGCCAGCAGCTTGGCGTGGACAGCACCAAACACCGGGGAGCTGTTTTTT. It encodes CASSLAWTAPNTGELFF.